The T cell receptor (beta chain) under discussion was sequenced for a study of siplizumab effects on memory and regulatory T cells. General study findings and limits: Suppression by proliferating Tregs derived from siplizumab cultures was not verified. Apparently key alloresponse contributors, naive T cells also seemed more diverse than memory cells. Siplizumab significantly brought down the alloreactive sequences that trace back to unstimulated CD4+ memory cells.

In three donor pairs, unstimulated naive, memory, effector memory and TEMRA subsets were sequenced. Trimming took 4 bases from V and 1 from J, leaving 7 bases between them. CDR3 size: 13 residues. Germline loops: CDR1 SGHTA, CDR2 FQGTGA. Remarks on this clone: No antigen is known for it.

Sequencing used immunoSEQ multiplex PCR; TCRdb keeps in-frame clones, though not all of them. The sample lists 55,000 to 80,000 clones; 70% to 80% were seen once. The TCR comes from a human donor in good health. Material: memory CD4+ T cells sorted from blood. The chain has TRBV7-3 and TRBJ1-1; D is unclear. The DNA of the CDR3 is TGTGCCAGCAGCTCCCAAGGGAACACTGAAGCTTTCTTT. Amino acid sequence: CASSSQGNTEAFF.